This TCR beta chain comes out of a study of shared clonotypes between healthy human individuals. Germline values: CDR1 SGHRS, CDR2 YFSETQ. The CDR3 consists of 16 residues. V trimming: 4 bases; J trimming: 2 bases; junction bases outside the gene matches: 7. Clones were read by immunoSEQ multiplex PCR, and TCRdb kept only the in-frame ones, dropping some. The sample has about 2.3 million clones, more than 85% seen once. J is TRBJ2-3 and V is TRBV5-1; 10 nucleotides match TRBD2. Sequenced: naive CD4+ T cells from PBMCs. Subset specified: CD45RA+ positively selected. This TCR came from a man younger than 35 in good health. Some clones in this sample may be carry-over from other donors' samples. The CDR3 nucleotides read TGCGCCAGCAGCACGATGACTAGCGGGTTCACAGATACGCAGTATTTT. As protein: CASSTMTSGFTDTQYF.